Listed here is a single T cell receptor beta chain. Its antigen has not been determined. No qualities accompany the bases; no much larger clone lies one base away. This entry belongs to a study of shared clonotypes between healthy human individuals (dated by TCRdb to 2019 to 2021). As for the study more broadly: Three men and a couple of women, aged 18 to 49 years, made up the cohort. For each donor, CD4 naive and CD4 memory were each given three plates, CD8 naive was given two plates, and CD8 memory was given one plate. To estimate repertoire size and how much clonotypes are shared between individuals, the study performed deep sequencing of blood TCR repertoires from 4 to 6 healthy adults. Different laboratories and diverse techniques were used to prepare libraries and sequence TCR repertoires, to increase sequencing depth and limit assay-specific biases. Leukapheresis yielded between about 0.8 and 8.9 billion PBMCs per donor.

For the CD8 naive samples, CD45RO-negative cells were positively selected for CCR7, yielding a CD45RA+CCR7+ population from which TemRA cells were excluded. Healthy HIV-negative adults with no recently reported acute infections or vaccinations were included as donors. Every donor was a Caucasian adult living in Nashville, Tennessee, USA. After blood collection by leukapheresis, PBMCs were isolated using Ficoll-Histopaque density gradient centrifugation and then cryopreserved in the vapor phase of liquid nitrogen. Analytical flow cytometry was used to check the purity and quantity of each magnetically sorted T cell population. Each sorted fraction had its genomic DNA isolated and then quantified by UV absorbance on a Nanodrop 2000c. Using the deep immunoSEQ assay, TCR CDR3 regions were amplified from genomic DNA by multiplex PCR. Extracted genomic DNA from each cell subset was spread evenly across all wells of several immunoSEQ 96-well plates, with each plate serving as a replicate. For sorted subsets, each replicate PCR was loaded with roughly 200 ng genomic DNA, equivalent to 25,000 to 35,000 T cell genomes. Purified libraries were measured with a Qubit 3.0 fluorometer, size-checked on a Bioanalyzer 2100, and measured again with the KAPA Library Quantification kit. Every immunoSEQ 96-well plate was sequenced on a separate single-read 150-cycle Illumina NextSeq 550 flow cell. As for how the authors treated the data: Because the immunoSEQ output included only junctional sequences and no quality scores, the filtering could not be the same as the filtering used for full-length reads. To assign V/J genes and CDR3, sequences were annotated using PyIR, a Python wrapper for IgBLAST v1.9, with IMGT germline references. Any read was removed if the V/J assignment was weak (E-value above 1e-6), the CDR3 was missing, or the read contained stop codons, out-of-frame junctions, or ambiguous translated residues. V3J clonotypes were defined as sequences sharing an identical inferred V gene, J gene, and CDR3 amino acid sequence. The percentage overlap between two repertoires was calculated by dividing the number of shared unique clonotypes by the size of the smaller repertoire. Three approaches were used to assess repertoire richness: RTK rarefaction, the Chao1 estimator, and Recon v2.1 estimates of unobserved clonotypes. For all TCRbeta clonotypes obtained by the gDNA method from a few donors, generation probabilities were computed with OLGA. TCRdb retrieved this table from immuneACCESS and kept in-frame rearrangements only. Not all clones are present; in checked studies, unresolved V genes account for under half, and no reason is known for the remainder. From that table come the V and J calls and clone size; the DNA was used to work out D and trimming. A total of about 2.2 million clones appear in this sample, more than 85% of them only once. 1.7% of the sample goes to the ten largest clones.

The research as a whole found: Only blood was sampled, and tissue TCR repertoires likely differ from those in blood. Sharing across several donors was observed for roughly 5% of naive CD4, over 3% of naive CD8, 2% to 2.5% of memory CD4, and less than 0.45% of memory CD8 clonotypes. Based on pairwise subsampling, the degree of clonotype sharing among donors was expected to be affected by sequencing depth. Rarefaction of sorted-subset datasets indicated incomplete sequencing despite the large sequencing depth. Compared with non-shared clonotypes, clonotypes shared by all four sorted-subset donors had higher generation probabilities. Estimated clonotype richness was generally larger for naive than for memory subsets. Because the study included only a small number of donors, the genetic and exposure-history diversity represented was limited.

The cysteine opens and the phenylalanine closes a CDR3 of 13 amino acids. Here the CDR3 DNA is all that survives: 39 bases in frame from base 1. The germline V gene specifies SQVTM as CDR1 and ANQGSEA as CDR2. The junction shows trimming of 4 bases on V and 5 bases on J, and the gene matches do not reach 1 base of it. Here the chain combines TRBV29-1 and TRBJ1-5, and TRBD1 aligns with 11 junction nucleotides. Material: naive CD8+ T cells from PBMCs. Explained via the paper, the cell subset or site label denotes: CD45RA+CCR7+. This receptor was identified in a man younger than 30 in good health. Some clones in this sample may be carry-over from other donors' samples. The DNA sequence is TGCAGCGTTGGGGACAGGGGGTATCAGCCCCAGCATTTT. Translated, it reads CSVGDRGYQPQHF.